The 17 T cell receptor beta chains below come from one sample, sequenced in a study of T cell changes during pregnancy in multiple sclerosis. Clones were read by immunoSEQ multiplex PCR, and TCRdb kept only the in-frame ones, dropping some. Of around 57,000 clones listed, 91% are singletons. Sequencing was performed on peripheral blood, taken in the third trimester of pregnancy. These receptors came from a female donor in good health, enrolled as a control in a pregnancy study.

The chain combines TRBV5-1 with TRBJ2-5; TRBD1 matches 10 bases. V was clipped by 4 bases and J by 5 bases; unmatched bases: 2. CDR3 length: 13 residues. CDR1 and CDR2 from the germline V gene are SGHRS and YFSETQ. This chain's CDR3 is CASSPGQGETQYF. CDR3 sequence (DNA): TGCGCCAGCAGCCCGGGACAGGGGGAGACCCAGTACTTC. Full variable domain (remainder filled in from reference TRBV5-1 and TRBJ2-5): KAGVTQTPRYLIKTRGQQVTLSCSPISGHRSVSWYQQTPGQGLQFLFEYFSETQRNKGNFPGRFSGRQFSNSRSEMNVSTLELGDSALYLCASSPGQGETQYFGPGTRLLVL.

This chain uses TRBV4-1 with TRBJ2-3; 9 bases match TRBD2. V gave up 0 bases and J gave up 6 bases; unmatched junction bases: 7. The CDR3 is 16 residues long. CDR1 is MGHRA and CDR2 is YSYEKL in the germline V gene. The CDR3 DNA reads TGCGCCAGCAGCCAAGATTGGAGCGGGGGGTCCGATACGCAGTATTTT. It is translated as CASSQDWSGGSDTQYF.

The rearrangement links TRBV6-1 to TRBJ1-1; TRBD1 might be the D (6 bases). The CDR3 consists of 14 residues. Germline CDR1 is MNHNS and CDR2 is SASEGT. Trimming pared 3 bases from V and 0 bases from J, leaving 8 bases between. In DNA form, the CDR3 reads TGTGCCAGCAGTGAGGCAGGGGTGAACACTGAAGCTTTCTTT. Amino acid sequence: CASSEAGVNTEAFF.

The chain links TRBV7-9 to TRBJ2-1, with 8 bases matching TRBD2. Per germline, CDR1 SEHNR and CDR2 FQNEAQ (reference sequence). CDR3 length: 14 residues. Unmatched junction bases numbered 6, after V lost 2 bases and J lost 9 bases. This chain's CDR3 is CASSLTSGAPEQFF. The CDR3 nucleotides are TGTGCCAGCAGCTTAACTAGCGGAGCACCTGAGCAGTTCTTC.

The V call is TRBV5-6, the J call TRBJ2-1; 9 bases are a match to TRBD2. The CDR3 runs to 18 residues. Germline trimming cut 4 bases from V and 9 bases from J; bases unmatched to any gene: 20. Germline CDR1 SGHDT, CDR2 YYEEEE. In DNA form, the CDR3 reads TGTGCCAGCAGCCCGAGTCTGACTAGCGGAGGATTCTTTGGTGAGCAGTTCTTC. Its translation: CASSPSLTSGGFFGEQFF.

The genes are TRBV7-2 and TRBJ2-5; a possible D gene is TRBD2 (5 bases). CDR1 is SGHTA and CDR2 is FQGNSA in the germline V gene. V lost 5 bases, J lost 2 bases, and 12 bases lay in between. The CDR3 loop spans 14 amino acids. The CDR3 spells CASSRGQRQETQYF. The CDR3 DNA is TGTGCCAGCAGCCGAGGGCAGCGGCAAGAGACCCAGTACTTC.

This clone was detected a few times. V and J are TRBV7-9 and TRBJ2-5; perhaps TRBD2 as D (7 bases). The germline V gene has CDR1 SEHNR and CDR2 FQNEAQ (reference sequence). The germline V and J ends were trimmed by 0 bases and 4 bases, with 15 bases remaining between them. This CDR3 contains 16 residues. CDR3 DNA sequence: TGTGCCAGCAGCTTAGCGTCTGGGGGGGGCAGAGAGACCCAGTACTTC. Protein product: CASSLASGGGRETQYF.

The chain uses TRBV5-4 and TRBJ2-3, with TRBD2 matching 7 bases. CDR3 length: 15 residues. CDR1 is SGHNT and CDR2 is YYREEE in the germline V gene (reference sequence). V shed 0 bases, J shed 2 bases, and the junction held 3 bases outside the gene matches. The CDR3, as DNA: TGTGCCAGCAGCTTGGGCGGGGGAAACACAGATACGCAGTATTTT. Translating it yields CASSLGGGNTDTQYF. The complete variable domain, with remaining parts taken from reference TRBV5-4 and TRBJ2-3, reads ETGVTQSPTHLIKTRGQQVTLRCSSQSGHNTVSWYQQALGQGPQFIFQYYREEENGRGNFPPRFSGLQFPNYSSELNVNALELDDSALYLCASSLGGGNTDTQYFGPGTRLTVL.

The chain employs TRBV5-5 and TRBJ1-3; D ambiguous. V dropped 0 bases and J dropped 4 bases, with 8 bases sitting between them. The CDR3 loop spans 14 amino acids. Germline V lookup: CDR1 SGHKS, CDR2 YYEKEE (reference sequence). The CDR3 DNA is TGTGCCAGCAGCTTGGCGGGGATCGGAAACACCATATATTTT. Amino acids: CASSLAGIGNTIYF.

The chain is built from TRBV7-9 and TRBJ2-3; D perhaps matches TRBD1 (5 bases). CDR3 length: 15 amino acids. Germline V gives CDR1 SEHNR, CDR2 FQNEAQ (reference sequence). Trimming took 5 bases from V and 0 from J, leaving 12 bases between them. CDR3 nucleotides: TGTGCCAGCAGCCCCCCAGGGATAAGCACAGATACGCAGTATTTT. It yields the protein CASSPPGISTDTQYF.

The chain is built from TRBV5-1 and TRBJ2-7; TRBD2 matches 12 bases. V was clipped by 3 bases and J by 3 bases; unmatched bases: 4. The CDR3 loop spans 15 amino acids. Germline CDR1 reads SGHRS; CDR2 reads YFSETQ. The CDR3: CASSSSGGAFYEQYF. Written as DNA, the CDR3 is TGCGCCAGCAGCTCTAGCGGGGGGGCTTTCTACGAGCAGTACTTC.

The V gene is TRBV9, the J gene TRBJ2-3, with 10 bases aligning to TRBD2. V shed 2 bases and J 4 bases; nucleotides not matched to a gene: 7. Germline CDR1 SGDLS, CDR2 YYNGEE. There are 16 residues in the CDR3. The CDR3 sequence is CASSVSAGGPADTQYF. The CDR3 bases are TGTGCCAGCAGCGTGTCAGCGGGGGGGCCCGCAGATACGCAGTATTTT.

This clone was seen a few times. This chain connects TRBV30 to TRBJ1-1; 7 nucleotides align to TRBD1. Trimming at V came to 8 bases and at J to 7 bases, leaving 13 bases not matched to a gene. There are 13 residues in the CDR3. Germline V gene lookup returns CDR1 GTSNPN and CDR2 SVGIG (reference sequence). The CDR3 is CATWERGLFEAFF. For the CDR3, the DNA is TGTGCCACCTGGGAGAGGGGGCTCTTTGAAGCTTTCTTT. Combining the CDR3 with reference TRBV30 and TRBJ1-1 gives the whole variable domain SQTIHQWPATLVQPVGSPLSLECTVEGTSNPNLYWYRQAAGRGLQLLFYSVGIGQISSEVPQNLSASRPQDRQFILSSKKLLLSDSGFYLCATWERGLFEAFFGQGTRLTVV.

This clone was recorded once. CDR3 sequence: CASSRRVAYNEQFF. CDR3 nucleotide sequence: TGTGCCAGTAGTAGGAGGGTGGCGTACAATGAGCAGTTCTTC. V and J are TRBV19 and TRBJ2-1; D might be TRBD2 (6 bases). CDR3 size: 14 residues. The V gene lost 4 bases and the J gene lost 4 bases, with 11 bases spanning the gap. From germline, CDR1 is LNHDA and CDR2 SQIVND (reference sequence).

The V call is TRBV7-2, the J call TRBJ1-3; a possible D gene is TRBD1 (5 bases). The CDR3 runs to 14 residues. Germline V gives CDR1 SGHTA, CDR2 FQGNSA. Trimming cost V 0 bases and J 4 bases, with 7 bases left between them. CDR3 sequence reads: CASSLAGGGNTIYF. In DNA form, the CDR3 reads TGTGCCAGCAGCTTAGCGGGGGGAGGAAACACCATATATTTT. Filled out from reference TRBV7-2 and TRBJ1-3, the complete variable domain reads GAGVSQSPSNKVTEKGKDVELRCDPISGHTALYWYRQSLGQGLEFLIYFQGNSAPDKSGLPSDRFSAERTGGSVSTLTIQRTQQEDSAVYLCASSLAGGGNTIYFGEGSWLTVV.

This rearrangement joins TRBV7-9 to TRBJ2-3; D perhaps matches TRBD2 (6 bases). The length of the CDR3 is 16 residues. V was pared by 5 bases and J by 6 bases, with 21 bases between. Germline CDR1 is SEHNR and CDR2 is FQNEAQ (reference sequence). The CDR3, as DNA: TGTGCCAGCAGCCCCGGGGGACCCCAAACGGCGGATACGCAGTATTTT. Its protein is CASSPGGPQTADTQYF.

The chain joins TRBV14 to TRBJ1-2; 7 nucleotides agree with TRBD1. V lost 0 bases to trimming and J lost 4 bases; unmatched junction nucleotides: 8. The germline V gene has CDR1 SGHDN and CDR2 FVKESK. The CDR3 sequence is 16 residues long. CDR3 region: CASSQDRQGFSYGYTF. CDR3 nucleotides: TGTGCCAGCAGCCAAGATAGACAGGGATTTTCCTATGGCTACACCTTC.